Listed below are T cell receptor beta chains from one sample, sequenced in a study of regulatory T cells in long-lasting Graves disease. TCRdb itself ran the multiplex PCR reads through MiXCR, one entry per CDR3 protein. This sample has about 470,000 distinct CDR3 sequences, with under 20% found just once. This same sample was also part of a study on T cells in Graves' hyperthyroidism and ophthalmopathy.

Sequences were derived from peripheral blood mononuclear cells (PBMCs), sampled at new diagnosis, from a patient treated with antithyroid drugs. The receptors derive from a man in his forties with Graves disease. Both conserved end residues are part of each CDR3. The D gene is left open where the match is weak. Clone size, where shown, is once, few, many, or a class for clones that have expanded.

CDR3 length: 14
V gene: TRBV5-1
D gene: NA
J gene: TRBJ2-7
clone size: many
CDR3 DNA: TGCGCCAGCAGATGGGACGGCCCTTCCTACGAGCAGTACTTC
CDR3 protein: CASRWDGPSYEQYF

CDR3 length: 14
V gene: TRBV5-1
D gene: NA
J gene: TRBJ1-3
clone size: NA
CDR3 DNA: TGCGCCAGCTCCACCGGGGAGGCTGGAAACACCATATATTTT
CDR3 protein: CASSTGEAGNTIYF

CDR3 length: 14
V gene: TRBV12-3/TRBV12-4
D gene: TRBD2
J gene: TRBJ2-1
clone size: many
CDR3 DNA: TGTGCCAGCAGATATGCGGGAGGGCTTATCGAGCAGTTCTTC
CDR3 protein: CASRYAGGLIEQFF

CDR3 length: 14
V gene: TRBV30
D gene: NA
J gene: TRBJ2-3
clone size: many
CDR3 DNA: TGTGCCTGGAACCGGGACTTTATCACAGATACGCAGTATTTT
CDR3 protein: CAWNRDFITDTQYF

CDR3 length: 14
V gene: TRBV12-3/TRBV12-4
D gene: TRBD1
J gene: TRBJ2-7
clone size: few
CDR3 DNA: TGTGCCAGCAAAACCGGGACAGGGGCCCACGAGCAGTACTTC
CDR3 protein: CASKTGTGAHEQYF

CDR3 length: 15
V gene: TRBV24-1
D gene: TRBD1
J gene: TRBJ2-7
clone size: many
CDR3 DNA: TGTGCCACCAGTGAGGACAGGGAATGGGGCGGCGAGCAGTACTTC
CDR3 protein: CATSEDREWGGEQYF

CDR3 length: 15
V gene: TRBV6-1
D gene: TRBD1
J gene: TRBJ1-5
clone size: NA
CDR3 DNA: TGTGCCAGCAGAGACCGGGGCAGGGGGGACCAGCCCCAGCATTTT
CDR3 protein: CASRDRGRGDQPQHF

CDR3 length: 14
V gene: TRBV28
D gene: TRBD2
J gene: TRBJ2-1
clone size: many
CDR3 DNA: TGTGCCAGCAGTACTAGCGGGAGGATAAATGAGCAGTTCTTC
CDR3 protein: CASSTSGRINEQFF

CDR3 length: 19
V gene: TRBV20-1
D gene: TRBD2
J gene: TRBJ2-1
clone size: many
CDR3 DNA: TGCAGTGCTCCGGGGGACAGGGGGACTAGCGGGAGGGCCTACAATGAGCAGTTCTTC
CDR3 protein: CSAPGDRGTSGRAYNEQFF

CDR3 length: 15
V gene: TRBV6-5
D gene: NA
J gene: TRBJ2-1
clone size: many
CDR3 DNA: TGTGCCAGCAGTTACTCAAGGGGGACAACTAATGAGCAGTTCTTC
CDR3 protein: CASSYSRGTTNEQFF

CDR3 length: 15
V gene: TRBV6-1
D gene: TRBD1
J gene: TRBJ2-5
clone size: many
CDR3 DNA: TGTGCCAGCAGTAACCAGGGGGTACGGCAAGAGACCCAGTACTTC
CDR3 protein: CASSNQGVRQETQYF

CDR3 length: 11
V gene: TRBV29-1
D gene: NA
J gene: TRBJ1-2
clone size: few
CDR3 DNA: TGCAGCGTTGAGGGAGTCTATGGCTACACCTTC
CDR3 protein: CSVEGVYGYTF

CDR3 length: 16
V gene: TRBV7-9
D gene: TRBD2
J gene: TRBJ2-7
clone size: many
CDR3 DNA: TGTGCCAGCAGAGACGGGACTAGCGGGAGTAGTTACGAGCAGTACTTC
CDR3 protein: CASRDGTSGSSYEQYF

CDR3 length: 15
V gene: TRBV5-1
D gene: NA
J gene: TRBJ2-5
clone size: many
CDR3 DNA: TGCGCCAGCAGCTTGGTTCGCGCGGGGACAGAGACCCAGTACTTC
CDR3 protein: CASSLVRAGTETQYF

CDR3 length: 13
V gene: TRBV12-3/TRBV12-4
D gene: NA
J gene: TRBJ1-1
clone size: many
CDR3 DNA: TGTGCCAGCGGGACGGGGAGTGAGTATGAAGCTTTCTTT
CDR3 protein: CASGTGSEYEAFF

CDR3 length: 14
V gene: TRBV28
D gene: NA
J gene: TRBJ2-7
clone size: many
CDR3 DNA: TGTGCCAGCAGCTTAGACGGGTACTCCTACGAGCAGTACTTC
CDR3 protein: CASSLDGYSYEQYF

CDR3 length: 10
V gene: TRBV29-1
D gene: NA
J gene: TRBJ1-4
clone size: NA
CDR3 DNA: TGCAGCGCCCTACTAGGAAAACTGTTTTTT
CDR3 protein: CSALLGKLFF

CDR3 length: 13
V gene: TRBV29-1
D gene: TRBD1
J gene: TRBJ2-5
clone size: NA
CDR3 DNA: TGCAGCGTGGGGACAGGGGGATCGGAGACCCAGTACTTC
CDR3 protein: CSVGTGGSETQYF

CDR3 length: 15
V gene: TRBV28
D gene: NA
J gene: TRBJ2-7
clone size: many
CDR3 DNA: TGTGCCAGCAGTCCAGGACAAGTTAAATATTACGAGCAGTACTTC
CDR3 protein: CASSPGQVKYYEQYF

CDR3 length: 15
V gene: TRBV3-1
D gene: TRBD2
J gene: TRBJ2-3
clone size: many
CDR3 DNA: TGTGCCAGCAGCCCGGGACTAGCGCGCACAGATACGCAGTATTTT
CDR3 protein: CASSPGLARTDTQYF

CDR3 length: 12
V gene: TRBV19
D gene: NA
J gene: TRBJ2-7
clone size: few
CDR3 DNA: TGTGCCAGTAGTATTGGAGTGAACGAGCAGTACTTC
CDR3 protein: CASSIGVNEQYF

CDR3 length: 15
V gene: TRBV5-1
D gene: TRBD2
J gene: TRBJ2-1
clone size: many
CDR3 DNA: TGCGCCAGCAGAATACTAGCGGGCCTCGGTAATGAGCAGTTCTTC
CDR3 protein: CASRILAGLGNEQFF

CDR3 length: 12
V gene: TRBV20-1
D gene: NA
J gene: TRBJ2-3
clone size: few
CDR3 DNA: TGCAGTGCGAGAGGGGACACAGATACGCAGTATTTT
CDR3 protein: CSARGDTDTQYF

CDR3 length: 20
V gene: TRBV3-1
D gene: NA
J gene: TRBJ2-1
clone size: many
CDR3 DNA: TGTGCCAGCAGCCAAGATGCAGACGTGGGGCGGGAAGCTCGCTACAATGAGCAGTTCTTC
CDR3 protein: CASSQDADVGREARYNEQFF